The 6 T cell receptor beta chains given below trace back to one sample, sequenced in a study of identical twins. A single record per CDR3 protein comes from TCRdb applying MiXCR to the 5' RACE reads. Among about 690,000 distinct CDR3 sequences listed, approximately 6.1% were seen once. Sequencing was performed on naive T cells sorted from blood. The receptors originated from a man aged 18 to 35 in good health.

This clonotype was seen repeatedly, ten times or more. The chain employs TRBV10-3 and TRBJ2-5, with D maybe TRBD1 (6 bases). CDR3 length: 13 residues. The germline V gene encodes CDR1 ENHRY and CDR2 SYGVKD. The V end was cut by 11 bases, the J end by 2 bases, with 15 bases between. The CDR3: CAVTRDIQETQYF. Written as DNA, the CDR3 is TGTGCCGTGACCCGGGACATTCAAGAGACCCAGTACTTC.

Many counts were recorded for this clonotype. This chain links TRBV5-1 with TRBJ2-1; D may be TRBD1 or TRBD2 (5 bases each). This CDR3 region has 15 residues. V shed 4 bases and J shed 4 bases, with 15 bases lying between them. CDR1 SGHRS and CDR2 YFSETQ come from the germline V gene. DNA of the CDR3: TGCGCCAGCAGCCCCTTCGGGACGGGATACAATGAGCAGTTCTTC. It is translated as CASSPFGTGYNEQFF.

The sample holds many counts of this clonotype. J is TRBJ2-3 and V is TRBV27; 7 positions agree with TRBD2. The CDR3 is 16 amino acids. CDR1 MNHEY and CDR2 SMNVEV come from the germline V gene (reference sequence). Losses at the gene ends were 2 bases for V and 4 bases for J; bases not matched to a gene: 9. In nucleotides, the CDR3 is TGTGCCAGCAGTTTAGGGGGACTACCCACTCCAGATACGCAGTATTTT. Protein: CASSLGGLPTPDTQYF.

In this sample, this clonotype turned up many times. The gene calls are TRBV7-3 and TRBJ2-1, with TRBD2 identical over 7 bases. Trimming took 1 base from V and 4 from J; bases not matched to a gene: 10. Germline values: CDR1 SGHTA, CDR2 FQGTGA. The CDR3 contains 17 residues. CDR3 nucleotides: TGTGCCAGCAGCTTAAGTACGGGAGGCCTCCGTTACAATGAGCAGTTCTTC. Translated, it gives CASSLSTGGLRYNEQFF.

V gene TRBV2 combines with J gene TRBJ1-3; no clear D gene. Trimming removed 6 bases from V and 3 bases from J, with 9 bases in between. Looked up from germline, CDR1 is SNHLY and CDR2 is FYNNEI. The CDR3 is made up of 13 amino acids. Here the CDR3 reads CASSQEIGNTIYF. In nucleotides, the CDR3 is TGTGCCAGCAGCCAGGAGATTGGAAACACCATATATTTT.

This clonotype showed up just a few times. The rearrangement uses TRBV7-8 and TRBJ2-5, with 7 bases aligning to TRBD2. CDR3 size: 14 residues. Unmatched junction bases numbered 10, after V lost 5 bases and J lost 7 bases. The germline gives CDR1 SGHVS, CDR2 FQNEAQ. Here the CDR3 DNA reads TGTGCCAGCAGCCAGCGAAGCGGGGTAGGGACCCAGTACTTC. It yields the protein CASSQRSGVGTQYF.